A selection of T cell receptor beta chains follows, all from one sample in a study of long-term antiretroviral therapy in people with HIV. Clones were sequenced by immunoSEQ multiplex PCR, and TCRdb holds only the in-frame ones, with some missing. The sample records some 35,000 clones, under 85% being singletons. The sample was unsorted PBMCs, taken 3 years after starting antiretroviral therapy. These TCRs come from a man between 45 and 60 years old with HIV. Both conserved end residues are part of each CDR3. A D gene is named only where the DNA matches it firmly.

>TRBJ2-3|TRBD2|TRBV18
CASSPLGLAGTDTQYF
>TRBJ1-4|.|TRBV4-3
CASSQVLFEKLFF
>TRBJ2-5|TRBD1|TRBV5-1
CASRRDRAEETQYF
>TRBJ1-6|.|TRBV27
CASSLLKSSYNSPLHF
>TRBJ1-2|TRBD1|TRBV7-2
CASSPGQGHGYTF
>TRBJ1-2|TRBD1|TRBV27
CASSFGQGAAIYGYTF
>TRBJ2-7|.|TRBV5-4
CASSLYVSYEQYF
>TRBJ2-1|TRBD2|TRBV7-3
CASSRGGATNEQFF
>TRBJ1-4|.|TRBV15
CATSPHLGGNEKLFF
>TRBJ2-5|TRBD2|TRBV5-1
CASSLDGGGETQYF
>TRBJ2-2|TRBD2|TRBV5-1
CASTPLAGVDGELFF
>TRBJ2-6|.|TRBV19
CASTWGLSGANVLTF
>TRBJ2-1|.|TRBV4-3
CASSQDGGSYNEQFF
>TRBJ2-7|.|TRBV6-1
CASSELGSYEQYF
>TRBJ2-7|.|TRBV6-1
CASLNGFWGAEQYF
>TRBJ1-5|.|TRBV27
CASSFGFNQPQHF
>TRBJ2-3|TRBD2|TRBV5-4
CASSSGGRRTDTQYF
>TRBJ1-6|.|TRBV6-6
CASRLNSGLTPLHF
>TRBJ2-2|.|TRBV7-2
CASRTIVSGELFF
>TRBJ2-5|.|TRBV29-1
CSVESPGQETQYF
>TRBJ1-4|.|TRBV9
CASSVSHADEKLFF
>TRBJ1-1|.|TRBV27
CASSWGSVHTEAFF
>TRBJ2-7|TRBD2|TRBV6-1
CASSERVAGRSEQYF
>TRBJ2-7|TRBD1|TRBV19
CASSISRDRDYEQYF
>TRBJ2-7|TRBD1|TRBV4-3
CASSQVGTGRPRPIYEQYF
>TRBJ1-2|.|TRBV7-9
CASSLEGYGYTF
>TRBJ2-7|.|TRBV21-1
CASSKAPGSSYEQYF
>TRBJ1-1|TRBD1|TRBV20-1
CREQGGTEAFF
>TRBJ1-1|.|TRBV28
CASSYPQRSNTEAFF
>TRBJ1-3|.|TRBV28
CASSSFHRPSGNTIYF
>TRBJ2-3|TRBD2|TRBV18
CASSPPSGGAGTQYF
>TRBJ2-1|.|TRBV7-2
CASSFGGTSSYNEQFF
>TRBJ2-7|.|TRBV19
CASSIEGTGLGEQYF
>TRBJ2-1|.|TRBV7-2
CASSSNGLEQFF
>TRBJ2-1|TRBD1|TRBV6-5
CASSYSRRQGFNEQFF
>TRBJ2-1|TRBD2|TRBV11-2
CASSLSGSGNNEQFF
>TRBJ2-7|.|TRBV28
CASSPRPRQVEQYF
>TRBJ2-2|.|TRBV28
CASSPAMAGELFF
>TRBJ2-6|.|TRBV11-2
CASSSPGRYSGANVLTF
>TRBJ2-5|.|TRBV30
CAWSDLVGETQYF
>TRBJ1-1|.|TRBV9
CASSVQGLSTEAFF
>TRBJ2-7|.|TRBV5-8
CASSLGTPSYEQYF
>TRBJ2-1|.|TRBV6-5
CASSPRASYNEQFF
>TRBJ1-2|.|TRBV19
CATRKDRNYGYTF
>TRBJ2-7|.|TRBV21-1
CASSKAETGYEQYF
>TRBJ2-1|.|TRBV29-1
CSVEDLGQSRGHNEQFF
>TRBJ1-3|.|TRBV7-3
CASSLGTFGNTIYF
>TRBJ2-5|.|TRBV2
CASSERSTGRETQYF
>TRBJ1-6|.|TRBV7-2
CASSAGVSNSPLHF
>TRBJ2-7|.|TRBV29-1
CSVEDPETRSYEQYF
>TRBJ2-7|.|TRBV28
CASSSLGYEQYF
>TRBJ2-7|TRBD1|TRBV19
CASTKTGDPLREQYF
>TRBJ1-1|.|TRBV11-2
CASSFPGTEAFF